This TCR beta chain was documented in a study of blood T cell repertoires in COVID-19. Study context: Acute and convalescent COVID-19 specimens originated in the United States, Italy and Spain. Sources were T cells, B-cell-depleted T cells, or PBMCs; the material itself was cDNA or gDNA.

Per the authors' pipeline: Using reference gene primer amplification, nucleated cell counts were estimated. Only in-frame clones appear in the TCRdb table, and some are missing; sequencing was by immunoSEQ multiplex PCR. V and J calls and clone size are those listed in that table; D and trimming were worked out from the DNA. In the table there are hundreds of thousands of clones, approximately 90% of which are singletons. There are 14 residues in the CDR3. With 8 bases removed from V and 6 bases from J, the gap between germline ends came to 17 bases. CDR1 and CDR2 (germline): MNHEY, SMNVEV (reference sequence).

The chain employs TRBV27 and TRBJ1-5, with D possibly being TRBD1 (5 bases). Sequencing used peripheral blood. This clonotype originated in a woman aged 50 to 60 who had recovered from COVID-19. The CDR3 nucleotides are TGTGCCAGCGGGCCGACAGTAGTCGGTCAGCCCCAGCATTTT. This sequence encodes CASGPTVVGQPQHF.